This T cell receptor beta chain stems from a study of T cell clonality in common variable immunodeficiency. On this clone: Antigen: not known. The read ends 3 residues before the CDR3 terminus; that terminus is restored from the germline J gene.

V shed 5 bases and J 3 bases; nucleotides not matched to a gene: 4. This CDR3 is 13 amino acids long. CDR1 is SEHNR, CDR2 FQNEAQ, per germline (reference sequence). General study results and limits: Reportedly, TCR beta sequences from common variable immunodeficiency showed fewer deletions and N-nucleotide insertions. Patient heterogeneity in the CVID cohort limited correlations between repertoire features and clinical complications. Compared with healthy controls, CVID subjects showed increased TCRbeta clonality, mostly in about a third.

Here immunoSEQ multiplex PCR was the method, and the copy in TCRdb shows in-frame clones only, minus some. The repertoire consists of approximately 21,000 clones, none detected only once. The source is a human donor with common variable immunodeficiency. Material: peripheral blood mononuclear cells. V gene TRBV7-9 combines with J gene TRBJ2-7, with 7 bases identical to TRBD1. CDR3 DNA (partial): TGTGCCAGCAGCCCCGGGACAGACTACGAG. Translation gives CASSPGTDYE. The complete CDR3 reads CASSPGTDYEQYF.